This T cell receptor (beta chain) was documented in a study of long-term antiretroviral therapy in people with HIV. Survey level was the resolution at which the v3.0 immunoSEQ assay ran. The assay was immunoSEQ multiplex PCR, and TCRdb's table has in-frame clones only and misses some. The data hold about 16,000 clones, with around 89% observed a single time. From germline, CDR1 is SGHNT and CDR2 YENEEA. V trimming: 5 bases; J trimming: 8 bases; junction bases outside the gene matches: 11. This CDR3 contains 15 residues. The sequence derives from a man in his fifties with HIV. The chain uses TRBV11-3 and TRBJ2-1, with 8 bases that match TRBD2. The sample here was unsorted PBMCs, taken 0.7 years before starting antiretroviral therapy. This CDR3 is CASSAGGSGAYEQFF. As DNA, the CDR3 is TGTGCCAGCAGCGCCGGCGGTAGCGGGGCCTATGAGCAGTTCTTC.